Below are 23 T cell receptor beta chains sequenced from a single sample in a study of blood T cell repertoires in COVID-19. The method was immunoSEQ multiplex PCR; TCRdb's version includes in-frame clones alone and lacks a portion of them. Of hundreds of thousands of clones in the sample, over 75% were seen once. The sample comprised PBMCs or T cells enriched from blood (not recorded which). The origin of the receptors is a man between 18 and 35 years old who had recovered from COVID-19.

Note on this clone: Other DNA sequences in the same sample also yield this CDR3. This chain links TRBV2 with TRBJ2-5; tentative D call: TRBD2 (6 bases). Trimming cost V 4 bases and J 0 bases, with 6 bases left between them. The germline gives CDR1 SNHLY, CDR2 FYNNEI. This CDR3 has 13 amino acids. The CDR3 region has the DNA TGTGCCAGCAGTGGGACTAACCAAGAGACCCAGTACTTC. Encoded protein: CASSGTNQETQYF.

The V call is TRBV7-8, the J call TRBJ1-5; tentatively, D is TRBD1 (6 bases). Trimming pared 2 bases from V and 4 bases from J, leaving 12 bases between. The length of the CDR3 is 15 residues. CDR1 is SGHVS and CDR2 is FQNEAQ in the germline V gene. The CDR3 bases are TGTGCCAGCAGCTTAAACCTCAGGGGAAATCAGCCCCAGCATTTT. Translation: CASSLNLRGNQPQHF.

The genes are TRBV11-3 and TRBJ2-3, with D tentatively TRBD1 (8 bases). Trimming cost V 5 bases and J 3 bases, with 30 bases left between them. Germline V gene data show CDR1 as SGHNT and CDR2 as YENEEA. This CDR3 spans 20 amino acids. The CDR3 here is CASSPRPPAEQGGKTDTQYF. The CDR3 coding sequence is TGTGCCAGCAGCCCCCGCCCACCAGCAGAACAGGGGGGGAAAACAGATACGCAGTATTTT.

The chain is built from TRBV11-2 and TRBJ2-5; 7 positions agree with TRBD2. Trimming took 0 bases from V and 5 from J; bases not matched to a gene: 3. Germline CDR1 reads SGHAT; CDR2 reads FQNNGV. This CDR3 contains 14 residues. The CDR3 region has the DNA TGTGCCAGCAGCTTAGAACTAGCGAGGGAGACCCAGTACTTC. It encodes CASSLELARETQYF.

V and J are TRBV7-2 and TRBJ1-5; D not certain. CDR3 length: 13 amino acids. Germline values: CDR1 SGHTA, CDR2 FQGNSA. Trimming took off 2 bases at V and 9 bases at J, with 11 bases between the two ends. CDR3 amino acids: CASSLNGLWPQHF. Written as DNA, the CDR3 is TGTGCCAGCAGCTTAAACGGACTTTGGCCCCAGCATTTT. Full variable domain (rest looked up from reference TRBV7-2 and TRBJ1-5): GAGVSQSPSNKVTEKGKDVELRCDPISGHTALYWYRQSLGQGLEFLIYFQGNSAPDKSGLPSDRFSAERTGGSVSTLTIQRTQQEDSAVYLCASSLNGLWPQHFGDGTRLSIL.

The genes are TRBV27 and TRBJ1-1; a possible D gene is TRBD1 (5 bases). Looked up from germline, CDR1 is MNHEY and CDR2 is SMNVEV (reference sequence). Trimming took 6 bases from V and 0 from J, leaving 17 bases between them. The CDR3 spans 16 residues. Written as DNA, the CDR3 is TGTGCCAGCAGCCCTTGGCAGGGTTCGATGAACACTGAAGCTTTCTTT. Protein sequence: CASSPWQGSMNTEAFF.

V gene TRBV2 combines with J gene TRBJ1-1; 7 positions match TRBD1. V was clipped by 6 bases and J by 4 bases; unmatched bases: 11. The CDR3 spans 15 residues. Germline values: CDR1 SNHLY, CDR2 FYNNEI. CDR3 amino acids: CASRRNRGSATEAFF. DNA of the CDR3: TGTGCCAGCAGGCGAAACAGGGGCTCTGCCACTGAAGCTTTCTTT.

The genes are TRBV24-1 and TRBJ2-7; no definite D call. Germline lookup yields CDR1 KGHDR and CDR2 SFDVKD. This CDR3 is built from 12 residues. The V end was cut by 9 bases, the J end by 3 bases, with 11 bases between. CDR3 loop: CATSDPGYEQYF. The CDR3 nucleotides are TGTGCCACCTCGGATCCGGGCTACGAGCAGTACTTC.

The CDR3 DNA is TGTGCCAGCAGCGGAGACAGGGGGCAGATGGGTGACTACACCTTC. Translating gives CASSGDRGQMGDYTF. J is TRBJ1-2 and V is TRBV7-9; 10 bases match TRBD1. The V segment lost 5 bases and the J segment 10 bases; nucleotides outside the gene matches: 13. CDR1 and CDR2 from the germline V gene are SEHNR and FQNEAQ (reference sequence). CDR3 length equals 15 residues.

The CDR3 spells CAGGDRGNQPQHF. In nucleotides, the CDR3 is TGTGCCGGAGGGGACAGGGGTAATCAGCCCCAGCATTTT. The genes are TRBV19 and TRBJ1-5; 10 bases agree with TRBD1. The CDR3 is 13 residues long. Germline trimming cut 11 bases from V and 4 bases from J; bases unmatched to any gene: 5. CDR1 is LNHDA and CDR2 is SQIVND in the germline V gene (reference sequence).

The chain links TRBV12-3 or TRBV12-4 to TRBJ2-7; D possibly corresponds to TRBD1 (5 bases). Trimming took off 5 bases at V and 3 bases at J, with 11 bases between the two ends. CDR3 length: 13 residues. CDR3 protein: CASSPGHNYEQYF. The CDR3 DNA follows: TGTGCCAGCAGTCCCGGACACAACTACGAGCAGTACTTC.

The chain links TRBV12-5 to TRBJ1-5, with 9 nucleotides matching TRBD1. The germline CDR1 and CDR2 sequences are LGHNT and FRNRAP. This CDR3 comprises 17 residues. The V and J ends lost 1 base and 1 base, in that order; junction bases with no gene match: 5. CDR3: CASGLARTGESNQPQHF. The DNA of the CDR3 is TGTGCTAGTGGTTTGGCCCGGACAGGGGAGAGCAATCAGCCCCAGCATTTT.

The chain uses TRBV5-6 and TRBJ1-2; D unclear. CDR3 length: 15 amino acids. V was shortened by 4 bases and J by 2 bases, with 15 bases between the two germline ends. Germline values: CDR1 SGHDT, CDR2 YYEEEE. The CDR3 DNA sequence: TGTGCCAGCAGCATGACCCCTACAGTAAACTATGGCTACACCTTC. This sequence encodes CASSMTPTVNYGYTF.

The V call is TRBV19, the J call TRBJ2-7; 8 positions match TRBD1. The CDR3 runs 14 residues. V was pared by 5 bases and J by 0 bases, with 3 bases of the junction left unmatched. Germline CDR1 LNHDA, CDR2 SQIVND (reference sequence). The CDR3 sequence: CASSVTGGSYEQYF. The CDR3 DNA reads TGTGCCAGTAGTGTTACAGGGGGCTCCTACGAGCAGTACTTC.

This clone was observed a few times. This chain uses TRBV10-2 with TRBJ1-1, with no clear D. This CDR3 is built from 13 residues. V lost 4 bases, J lost 1 base, and 7 bases lay in between. Germline values: CDR1 WSHSY, CDR2 SAAADI. The CDR3 protein is CASSVNRNTEAFF. For the CDR3, the DNA is TGCGCCAGCAGTGTGAACAGGAACACTGAAGCTTTCTTT.

The rearrangement joins TRBV10-3 to TRBJ1-1; a possible D gene is TRBD1 (6 bases). Per germline, CDR1 ENHRY and CDR2 SYGVKD. The V end was cut by 0 bases, the J end by 1 base, with 9 bases between. The CDR3 contains 15 residues. CDR3 sequence (DNA): TGTGCCATCAGTGAGTCGTCAGGGGCGAACACTGAAGCTTTCTTT. This translates into CAISESSGANTEAFF.

This chain links TRBV27 with TRBJ2-7, with D possibly matching TRBD1 (6 bases). This CDR3 has 15 amino acids. V dropped 5 bases and J dropped 3 bases, with 17 bases sitting between them. Germline assignment: CDR1 MNHEY and CDR2 SMNVEV (reference sequence). This CDR3 is CASSRTVSSFYEQYF. CDR3 nucleotide sequence: TGTGCCAGCAGTCGGACAGTCTCCTCCTTCTACGAGCAGTACTTC.

This chain uses TRBV7-3 with TRBJ2-3; a possible D gene is TRBD2 (5 bases). Germline V gene data show CDR1 as SGHTA and CDR2 as FQGTGA. The ends were cut back, 0 bases at V and 4 bases at J, with 14 bases in the middle. This CDR3 contains 16 residues. The chain's CDR3 is CASSLTRNGGADTQYF. The CDR3 coding sequence is TGTGCCAGCAGCTTAACGCGGAACGGAGGCGCAGATACGCAGTATTTT. The variable domain in full, completed from reference TRBV7-3 and TRBJ2-3, reads GAGVSQTPSNKVTEKGKYVELRCDPISGHTALYWYRQSLGQGPEFLIYFQGTGAADDSGLPNDRFFAVRPEGSVSTLKIQRTERGDSAVYLCASSLTRNGGADTQYFGPGTRLTVL.

This clone was detected only once. Distinct nucleotide sequences in the sample also encode this CDR3. This chain joins TRBV7-3 and TRBJ1-1; TRBD1 is a possible D gene (6 bases). The CDR3 is made up of 13 amino acids. V gave up 5 bases and J gave up 2 bases, with 9 bases separating them. Germline lookup yields CDR1 SGHTA and CDR2 FQGTGA. The CDR3 DNA sequence: TGTGCCAGCAGCCTACAGGGCAACACTGAAGCTTTCTTT. It translates to CASSLQGNTEAFF. Complete variable domain (other parts from reference TRBV7-3 and TRBJ1-1): GAGVSQTPSNKVTEKGKYVELRCDPISGHTALYWYRQSLGQGPEFLIYFQGTGAADDSGLPNDRFFAVRPEGSVSTLKIQRTERGDSAVYLCASSLQGNTEAFFGQGTRLTVV.

The chain combines TRBV27 with TRBJ1-1; possible D gene TRBD1, 5 bases. The V gene's germline CDR1 is MNHEY and CDR2 SMNVEV (reference sequence). This CDR3 comprises 13 residues. Trimming shortened V by 4 bases and J by 1 base, and 7 bases separated the two germline ends. The CDR3 DNA reads as TGTGCCAGCAGTTCCGGACAGAACACTGAAGCTTTCTTT. It specifies CASSSGQNTEAFF.

V usage is TRBV21-1 and J usage is TRBJ1-6; whether TRBD1, the table's D call, matches the DNA was not checked. TRBV21-1 is an annotated pseudogene. This CDR3 is built from 17 residues. In nucleotides, the CDR3 is TGTGCCAGCAGCAAAAGTGGGGCAGAGAGTGTTAATTCACCCCTCCACTTT. As protein: CASSKSGAESVNSPLHF.

The J gene is TRBJ1-1, the V gene TRBV3-1 (or the pseudogene TRBV3-2); the D is unclear. CDR3 length equals 12 residues. V shed 4 bases and J shed 5 bases, with 8 bases lying between them. Germline V CDR1 and CDR2: LGHDT, YNNKEL (reference sequence). The CDR3 nucleotides are TGTGCCAGCAGCCGGACGGGGACTGAAGCTTTCTTT. The encoded protein is CASSRTGTEAFF.

On this clone itself: In the same sample, other DNA sequences code for this CDR3. The chain combines TRBV25-1 with TRBJ1-5; 7 bases match TRBD1. Germline CDR1 is MGHDK and CDR2 is SYGVNS. This CDR3 is built from 14 residues. Trimming took 6 bases from V and 3 from J; bases not matched to a gene: 5. The CDR3 region is CASSQTGFNQPQHF. As DNA, the CDR3 is TGTGCCAGCAGCCAGACAGGGTTCAATCAGCCCCAGCATTTT.